This T cell receptor beta chain was sequenced in a study of cytomegalovirus exposure and HLA in healthy donors. It was with 60 Vbeta and 13 Jbeta primers that the PCR ran. Produced via immunoSEQ multiplex PCR; TCRdb's table is partial and in-frame only. This table has around 270,000 clones, about 80% appearing once. This CDR3 spans 15 amino acids. Germline V gives CDR1 SGHRS, CDR2 YFSETQ. Unmatched junction bases numbered 6, after V lost 4 bases and J lost 2 bases. Sequences were obtained from PBMCs. This chain connects TRBV5-1 to TRBJ1-5, with 7 bases fitting TRBD1. The receptor comes from a girl aged 2 to 9 in good health and CMV-seronegative. The CDR3 region has the DNA TGCGCCAGCAGCCAGACAGGGCTTCGCAATCAGCCCCAGCATTTT. The encoded protein is CASSQTGLRNQPQHF.